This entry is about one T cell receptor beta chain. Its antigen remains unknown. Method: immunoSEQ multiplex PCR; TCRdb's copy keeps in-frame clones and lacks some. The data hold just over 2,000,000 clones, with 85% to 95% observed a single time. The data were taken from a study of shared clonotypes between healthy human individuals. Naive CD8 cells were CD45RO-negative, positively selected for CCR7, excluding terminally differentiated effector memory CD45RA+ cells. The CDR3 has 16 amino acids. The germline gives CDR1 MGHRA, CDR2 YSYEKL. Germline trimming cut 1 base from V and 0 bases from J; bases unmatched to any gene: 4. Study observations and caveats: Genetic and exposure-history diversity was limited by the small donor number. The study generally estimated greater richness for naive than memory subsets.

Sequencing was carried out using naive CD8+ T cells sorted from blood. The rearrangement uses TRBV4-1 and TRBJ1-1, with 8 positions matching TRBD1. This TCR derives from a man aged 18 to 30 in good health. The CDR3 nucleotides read TGCGCCAGCAGCCAAGGACAGGGGTTCTTGAACACTGAAGCTTTCTTT. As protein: CASSQGQGFLNTEAFF.